The present T cell receptor beta chain was sequenced within a study of blood T cells in healthy people across ages. Study results and caveats: The study found more naive CD4+ cells and higher diversity in long-lived than aged donors.

Germline CDR1 SGHDT, CDR2 YYEEEE. V lost 2 bases and J 0 bases, leaving 6 bases between the germline ends. The CDR3 is 15 residues long. Of note for this clonotype: The target antigen is unknown.

Primers used in a second PCR of about 7 to 12 cycles were a sample-barcoded 5' primer and a J-beta primer mix. TCRdb re-derived calls from the 5' RACE reads in MiXCR, one entry per CDR3 protein. The table has over a million distinct CDR3 sequences, 45% seen once. The rearrangement joins TRBV5-6 to TRBJ2-6, with D unresolved. The sequence derives from a woman in her sixties or seventies in good health. Sequenced material: blood. CDR3 bases: TGTGCCAGCAGCTTTTTGCTCTCTGGGGCCAACGTCCTGACTTTC. This sequence encodes CASSFLLSGANVLTF.